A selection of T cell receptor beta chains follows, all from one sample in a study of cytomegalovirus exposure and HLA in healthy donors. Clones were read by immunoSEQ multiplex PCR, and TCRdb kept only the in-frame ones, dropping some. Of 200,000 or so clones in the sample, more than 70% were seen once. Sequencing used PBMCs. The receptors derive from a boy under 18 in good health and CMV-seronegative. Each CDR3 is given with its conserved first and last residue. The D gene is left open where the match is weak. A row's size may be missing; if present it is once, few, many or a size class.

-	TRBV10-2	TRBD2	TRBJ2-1	TGCGCCAGCAGTATGGCGGGGGGGAATTACAATGAGCAGTTCTTC	CASSMAGGNYNEQFF
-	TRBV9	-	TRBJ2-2	TGTGCCAGCAGCGTAGCGGCCGGGGAGCTGTTTTTT	CASSVAAGELFF
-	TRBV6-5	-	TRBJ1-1	TGTGCCAGCAGAAACCTCGAGGACACTGAAGCTTTCTTT	CASRNLEDTEAFF
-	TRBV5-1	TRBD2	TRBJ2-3	TGCGCCAGCAGCTTAGAAGCGGGACCCACAGATACGCAGTATTTT	CASSLEAGPTDTQYF
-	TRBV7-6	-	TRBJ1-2	TGTGCCAGCAGCTTAGCCCCGGGACATACGGGCTACACCTTC	CASSLAPGHTGYTF
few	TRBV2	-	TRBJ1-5	TGTGCCAGCACCACTCACCCCCTGACGACAGTTAGCAATCAGCCCCAGCATTTT	CASTTHPLTTVSNQPQHF
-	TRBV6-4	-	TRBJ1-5	TGTGCCAGCAGTACAGGGCCCAATCAGCCCCAGCATTTT	CASSTGPNQPQHF
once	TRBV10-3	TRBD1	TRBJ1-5	TGTGCCATCAGTGGACAGGGCTCGGGTCAGCCCCAGCATTTT	CAISGQGSGQPQHF
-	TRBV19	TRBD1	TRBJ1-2	TGTGCCAGTAGCACGGGACAGGGGAGATTAAGCTATGGCTACACCTTC	CASSTGQGRLSYGYTF
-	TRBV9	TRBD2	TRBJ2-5	TGTGCCAGCAGCGCATCCCTCAGCGGGGGCGGACCAGAGACCCAGTACTTC	CASSASLSGGGPETQYF
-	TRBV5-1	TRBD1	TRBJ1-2	TGCGCCAGCAGGCGACTGCCCGGGACAGGGAACTCTAACTATGGCTACACCTTC	CASRRLPGTGNSNYGYTF
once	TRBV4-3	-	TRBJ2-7	TGCGCCAGCAGCCAAGAGGCCGGGATTGGATACGAGCAGTACTTC	CASSQEAGIGYEQYF
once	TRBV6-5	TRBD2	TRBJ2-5	TGTGCCAGCAGTTACACGGGAGGGGCCGGAACCCTGCACTTC	CASSYTGGAGTLHF
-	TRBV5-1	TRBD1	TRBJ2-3	TGCGCCAGCAGGCATAATCCGGGACAGGGGACAAGAAGCAGCACAGATACGCAGTATTTT	CASRHNPGQGTRSSTDTQYF
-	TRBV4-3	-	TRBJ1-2	TGCGCCAGCAGCCAAGGCAGGGTGAATGACGGCTACACCTTC	CASSQGRVNDGYTF
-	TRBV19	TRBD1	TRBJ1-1	TGTGCCAGTAGTGCCAGGGGGTGGGGCACTGAAGCTTTCTTT	CASSARGWGTEAFF
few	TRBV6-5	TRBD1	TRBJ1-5	TGTGCCAGCAGTTCGAGCCGGGACAGGGGTAGGCAGCCCCAGCATTTT	CASSSSRDRGRQPQHF
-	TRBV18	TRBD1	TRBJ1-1	TGTGCCAGCTCACCAATAAACTTGGGGACAGCCAACACTGAAGCTTTCTTT	CASSPINLGTANTEAFF
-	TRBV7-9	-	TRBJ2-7	TGTGCCAGCAGCTTAGTACCGGACGAGCAGTACTTC	CASSLVPDEQYF
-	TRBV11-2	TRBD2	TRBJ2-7	TGTGCCAGCAGCCACACGGGGGGCGAGCAGTACTTC	CASSHTGGEQYF
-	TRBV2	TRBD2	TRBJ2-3	TGTGCCAGCAGATTAGCGGGAGCTAGCACAGATACGCAGTATTTT	CASRLAGASTDTQYF
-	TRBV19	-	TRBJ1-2	TGTGCCACTTCCTCGACAGGATTAATCAATGGCTACACCTTC	CATSSTGLINGYTF
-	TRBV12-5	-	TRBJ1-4	TGTGCTAGTGGCACATCAGGGTGGGGGGGGGAAAAACTGTTTTTT	CASGTSGWGGEKLFF
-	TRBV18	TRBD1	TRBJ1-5	TGTGCCAGCTCACTCCTCGGACAGGCCCCCCATCAGCCCCAGCATTTT	CASSLLGQAPHQPQHF
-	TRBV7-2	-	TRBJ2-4	TGTGCCAGCAGCTTAGATTTCTCAGATAAAAACATTCAGTACTTC	CASSLDFSDKNIQYF
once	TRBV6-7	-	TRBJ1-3	TGTGCCAGCAGTCCACCCTTCTCCCCGGACAGACGTGGAAACACCATATATTTT	CASSPPFSPDRRGNTIYF
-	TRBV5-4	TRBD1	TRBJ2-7	TGTGCCAGCAGCTTCAACAGGGGGTACTCCTACGAGCAGTACTTC	CASSFNRGYSYEQYF
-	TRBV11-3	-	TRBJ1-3	TGTGCCAGCAGCTCAGGGTACGGAAACACCATATATTTT	CASSSGYGNTIYF
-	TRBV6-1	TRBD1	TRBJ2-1	TGTGCCAGCAATATGAGAGAGACAGGGGAATGGGAGCAGTTCTTC	CASNMRETGEWEQFF
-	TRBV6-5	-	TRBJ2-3	TGTGCCAGCACTCCGAGGGACACTGATACGCAGTATTTT	CASTPRDTDTQYF
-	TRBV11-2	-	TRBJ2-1	TGTGCCAGCAGCTTAGTTCGTCCTCCTGAGCAGTTCTTC	CASSLVRPPEQFF
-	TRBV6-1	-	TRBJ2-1	TGTGCCACCTACACAGGGTTTAATGAGCAGTTCTTC	CATYTGFNEQFF
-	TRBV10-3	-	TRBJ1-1	TGTGCCATCAGTGACCTGCCCGGGGAAGCTTTCTTT	CAISDLPGEAFF